This T cell receptor (beta chain) is drawn from a study of breast tumors, draining lymph nodes, adjacent tissues. Study outcomes and limitations: The data were judged consistent with most tumor T cells coming from lymph node and expanding in tumor. Luminal-like breast cancer showed significantly higher tumor–nontumor repertoire similarity than basal-like. Tumors had less TCR diversity than lymph nodes, more than nontumor tissue.

This clonotype was found a few times. Antigen unknown. One junction end disagrees with the germline gene, perhaps due to a read error. Germline V lookup: CDR1 GTSNPN, CDR2 SVGIG (reference sequence). The CDR3 length is 15 residues. Breast cancer patients provided tissue from their axillary draining lymph nodes. TCRdb reprocessed the multiplex PCR reads via MiXCR and lists one record per CDR3 protein. This table has under 150,000 distinct CDR3 sequences, nearly 20% appearing once. This TCR came from a female donor with breast cancer. Some clones in this sample may be carry-over from other donors' samples. Sequencing was performed on axillary lymph node tissue. This chain uses TRBV30 with TRBJ2-3, with a possible D match to TRBD2 (5 bases). The CDR3: CAWGVLGRTGDTQYF. CDR3 DNA sequence: TGTGCCTGGGGTGTACTCGGCAGGACTGGAGATACGCAGTATTTT.